This T cell receptor (beta chain) was found in a study of blood T cell repertoires in COVID-19. Trimming removed 0 bases at V and 1 base at J, with 10 bases between. This CDR3 has 15 residues. CDR1 is MNHEY and CDR2 is SVGAGI in the germline V gene. Sequencing used immunoSEQ multiplex PCR; TCRdb keeps in-frame clones, though not all of them. The data show fewer than 300,000 clones, with less than 90% seen just once and approximately 12% held by the top ten. Source material: peripheral blood. This receptor was taken from a woman aged 25 to 39 with COVID-19, enrolled during active disease. J is TRBJ2-7 and V is TRBV6-5; D is perhaps TRBD2 (6 bases). Here the CDR3 reads CASSYSGLDSYEQYF. CDR3 DNA sequence: TGTGCCAGCAGTTACTCGGGACTTGATTCCTACGAGCAGTACTTC.